The TCR beta chain under discussion was sequenced for a study of control samples from healthy donors and cancer patients (dated by TCRdb to about 2020). Library preparation was by the immunoSEQ multiplex PCR assay. In its TCRdb copy, this immuneACCESS table keeps in-frame sequences only and misses some clones. Where compared with another copy, unresolved V genes explain less than half of these, and the others have no known cause. The sample's records list 150,000 to 200,000 clones. The top ten constitute roughly 2.2% of the sample. The germline V gene (reference sequence) specifies SGHAT as CDR1 and FQDESV as CDR2. The V and J ends are trimmed by 5 bases and 9 bases, leaving 15 bases between them. From cysteine to phenylalanine, the CDR3 is 13 amino acids long. Only the CDR3 portion is preserved as DNA: 39 bases, with reading frame beginning at the first base. Concerning this clone: Its antigen has not been determined.

This TCR derives from a woman aged 25 to 45 in good health. Sample: blood. This chain joins TRBV11-1 to TRBJ2-3, with the D gene uncertain. The CDR3 has the sequence CASSTFALETQYF. The nucleotide sequence reads as follows: TGTGCCAGCAGCACATTCGCTCTTGAGACGCAGTATTTT.